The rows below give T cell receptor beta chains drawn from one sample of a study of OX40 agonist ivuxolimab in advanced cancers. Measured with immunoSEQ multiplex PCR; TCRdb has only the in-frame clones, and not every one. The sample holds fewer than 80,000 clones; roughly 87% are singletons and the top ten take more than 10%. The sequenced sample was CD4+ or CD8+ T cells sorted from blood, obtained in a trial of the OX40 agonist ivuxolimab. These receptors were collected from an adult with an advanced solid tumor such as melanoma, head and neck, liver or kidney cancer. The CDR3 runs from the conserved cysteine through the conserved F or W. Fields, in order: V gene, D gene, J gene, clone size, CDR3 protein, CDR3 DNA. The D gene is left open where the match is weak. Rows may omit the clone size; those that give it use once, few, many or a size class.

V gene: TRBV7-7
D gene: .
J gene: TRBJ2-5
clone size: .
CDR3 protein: CASSDTGNKETQYF
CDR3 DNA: TGTGCCAGCAGCGATACAGGGAACAAAGAGACCCAGTACTTC

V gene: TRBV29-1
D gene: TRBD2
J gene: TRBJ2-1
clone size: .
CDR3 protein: CSVEDPSGPYNEQFF
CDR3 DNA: TGCAGCGTTGAAGACCCTAGCGGACCGTACAATGAGCAGTTCTTC

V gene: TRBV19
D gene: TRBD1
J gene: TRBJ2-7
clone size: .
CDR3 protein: CASSTPLTGTYEQYF
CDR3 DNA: TGTGCCAGTAGTACCCCCCTGACAGGGACCTACGAGCAGTACTTC

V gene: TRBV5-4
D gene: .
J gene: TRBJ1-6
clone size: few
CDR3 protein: CASSLGDSPLHF
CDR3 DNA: TGTGCCAGCAGCTTGGGGGATTCACCCCTCCACTTT

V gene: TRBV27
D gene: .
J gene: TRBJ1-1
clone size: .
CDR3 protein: CASSWGGGNEAFF
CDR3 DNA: TGTGCCAGCAGTTGGGGGGGAGGGAATGAAGCTTTCTTT

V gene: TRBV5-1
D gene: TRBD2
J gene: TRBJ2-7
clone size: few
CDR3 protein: CASRGSPGLAGVTAAYEQYF
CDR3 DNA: TGCGCCAGCAGAGGGTCACCGGGACTAGCGGGAGTTACCGCCGCCTACGAGCAGTACTTC

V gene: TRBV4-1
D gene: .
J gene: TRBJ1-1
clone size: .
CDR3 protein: CASSQGYRVEAFF
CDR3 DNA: TGCGCCAGCAGCCAAGGATACAGGGTCGAGGCTTTCTTT

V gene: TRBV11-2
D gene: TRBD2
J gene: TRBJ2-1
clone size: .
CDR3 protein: CASSFSGAGAGHNEQFF
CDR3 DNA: TGTGCCAGCAGCTTCAGCGGGGCCGGAGCGGGGCACAATGAGCAGTTCTTC

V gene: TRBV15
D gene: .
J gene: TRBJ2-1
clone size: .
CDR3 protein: CATRDYNEQFF
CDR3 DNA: TGTGCCACCAGGGACTACAATGAGCAGTTCTTC

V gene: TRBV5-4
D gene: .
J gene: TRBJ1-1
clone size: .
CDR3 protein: CASSIQGTNTEAFF
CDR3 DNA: TGTGCCAGCAGCATTCAGGGTACGAACACTGAAGCTTTCTTT

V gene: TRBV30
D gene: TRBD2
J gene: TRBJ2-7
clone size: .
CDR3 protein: CAWRLAGVSYEQYF
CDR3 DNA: TGTGCCTGGAGACTAGCGGGGGTAAGCTACGAGCAGTACTTC

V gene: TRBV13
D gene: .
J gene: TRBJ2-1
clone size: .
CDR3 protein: CASSLAGIGNNNEQFF
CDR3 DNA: TGTGCCAGCAGCTTAGCTGGTATAGGAAATAACAATGAGCAGTTCTTC

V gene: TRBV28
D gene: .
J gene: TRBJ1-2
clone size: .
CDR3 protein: CASSNFQEPTPDYGYTF
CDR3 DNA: TGTGCCAGCAGCAATTTCCAGGAGCCCACACCCGACTATGGCTACACCTTC

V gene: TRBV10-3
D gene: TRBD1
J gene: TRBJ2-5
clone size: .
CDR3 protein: CAISEGDRVGETQYF
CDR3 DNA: TGTGCCATCAGCGAGGGGGACAGGGTGGGCGAGACCCAGTACTTC

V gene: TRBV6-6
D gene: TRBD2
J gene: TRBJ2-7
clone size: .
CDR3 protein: CASSNGGDYEQYF
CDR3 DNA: TGTGCCAGCAGTAACGGGGGGGACTACGAGCAGTACTTC

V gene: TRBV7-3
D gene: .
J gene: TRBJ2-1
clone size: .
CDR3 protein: CASSLEVTYNEQFF
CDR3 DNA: TGTGCCAGCAGCTTGGAGGTCACCTACAATGAGCAGTTCTTC

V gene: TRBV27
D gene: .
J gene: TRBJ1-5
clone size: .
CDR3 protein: CASSKFLTQPQHF
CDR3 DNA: TGTGCCAGCAGCAAGTTTCTGACCCAGCCCCAGCATTTT

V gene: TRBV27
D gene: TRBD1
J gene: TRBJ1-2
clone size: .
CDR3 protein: CASSYQTGDYGYTF
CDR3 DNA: TGTGCCAGCAGTTATCAGACAGGGGATTATGGCTACACCTTC

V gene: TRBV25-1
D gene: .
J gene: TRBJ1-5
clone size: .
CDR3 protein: CASRGPNGPQHF
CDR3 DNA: TGTGCCAGCCGGGGCCCAAATGGGCCCCAGCATTTT

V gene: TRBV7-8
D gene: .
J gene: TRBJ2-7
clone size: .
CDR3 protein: CASSLGPSYEQYF
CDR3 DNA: TGTGCCAGCAGCTTAGGGCCCTCCTACGAGCAGTACTTC

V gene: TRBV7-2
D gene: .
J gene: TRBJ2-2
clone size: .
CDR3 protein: CASSFWGNGELFF
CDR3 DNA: TGTGCCAGCAGCTTTTGGGGGAACGGGGAGCTGTTTTTT

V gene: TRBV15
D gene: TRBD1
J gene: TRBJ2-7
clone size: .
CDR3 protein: CATSTGTGGYEQYF
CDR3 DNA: TGTGCCACCAGCACGGGGACAGGTGGATACGAGCAGTACTTC

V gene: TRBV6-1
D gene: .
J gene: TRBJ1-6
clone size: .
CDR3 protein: CASSIDSPLHF
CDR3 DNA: TGTGCCAGCAGTATTGATTCACCCCTCCACTTT

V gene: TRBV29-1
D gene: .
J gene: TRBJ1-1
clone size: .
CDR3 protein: CSASRHSEAFF
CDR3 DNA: TGCAGCGCCTCAAGACACTCGGAAGCTTTCTTT

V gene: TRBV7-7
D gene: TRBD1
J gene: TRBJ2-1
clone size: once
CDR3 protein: CASSEGQGVPPPEQFF
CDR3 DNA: TGTGCCAGCAGCGAAGGACAGGGAGTTCCCCCGCCTGAGCAGTTCTTC

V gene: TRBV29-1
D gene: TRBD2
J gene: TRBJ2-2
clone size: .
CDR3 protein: CSVTTSGRFNTGELFF
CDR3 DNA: TGCAGCGTCACAACTAGCGGGAGGTTCAACACCGGGGAGCTGTTTTTT

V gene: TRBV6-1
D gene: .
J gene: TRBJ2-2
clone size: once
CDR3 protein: CASLRNTGELFF
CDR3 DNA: TGTGCCAGCCTCAGGAACACCGGGGAGCTGTTTTTT

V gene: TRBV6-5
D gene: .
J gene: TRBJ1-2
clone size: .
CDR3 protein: CASSSGALGYGYTF
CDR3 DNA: TGTGCCAGCAGCTCAGGGGCGCTAGGGTATGGCTACACCTTC

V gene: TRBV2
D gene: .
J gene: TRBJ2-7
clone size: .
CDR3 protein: CASNKGLPYEQYF
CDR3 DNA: TGTGCCAGCAACAAGGGTCTACCCTACGAGCAGTACTTC

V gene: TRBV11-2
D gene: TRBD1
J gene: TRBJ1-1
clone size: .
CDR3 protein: CASSSQGNGAFF
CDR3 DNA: TGTGCCAGCAGCTCACAGGGGAATGGGGCTTTCTTT

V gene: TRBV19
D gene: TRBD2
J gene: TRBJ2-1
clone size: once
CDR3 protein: CASTPTSGGASEQFF
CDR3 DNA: TGTGCCAGTACCCCGACTAGCGGGGGGGCCAGTGAGCAGTTCTTC